Given below is one T cell receptor (beta chain) in context. Localized lung adenocarcinoma, a non-small cell lung cancer, affected the donors. TCRdb reprocessed the PCR reads with MiXCR, giving one entry per CDR3 protein. The data show 3,000 to 4,000 distinct CDR3 sequences, less than 80% seen once. The data belong to a study of CD4 and CD8 cells across lung adenocarcinoma regions. The CDR3 spans 14 residues. The V end was cut by 0 bases, the J end by 4 bases, with 7 bases between. CDR1 and CDR2 (germline): SGHVS, FNYEAQ. The chain recombines TRBV7-6 with TRBJ2-1, with D possibly TRBD2 on 6 matching bases. This sequence was found in a male donor with lung adenocarcinoma. The CD4 and CD8 labels of this study may be unreliable. The sequenced sample was CD4+ T cells from the margin of a lung tumor. CDR3 coding DNA: TGTGCCAGCAGCTTAGCCGGGAGATACAATGAGCAGTTCTTC. Its protein is CASSLAGRYNEQFF.